This TCR beta chain was sequenced for a study of immune evolution from preneoplasia to lung adenocarcinoma. Patient tissue came from resections in Japan or China, 2014–2017. H&E slides confirmed each diagnosis, reviewed by two pathologists independently. Study-wide results and limits: Clonality was highest in normal lung, lower in later-stage lesions apparently. Normal lung had the highest top T cell clone frequencies.

The ends were cut back, 1 base at V and 5 bases at J, with 7 bases in the middle. The V gene's germline CDR1 is SGHVS and CDR2 FQNEAQ. The CDR3 sequence is 13 residues long. Note on this clone: Its antigen remains unknown.

TCRdb's copy holds only in-frame clones and misses some; the assay was immunoSEQ multiplex PCR. Of thousands of clones listed, around 79% are singletons. The V gene is TRBV7-8, the J gene TRBJ2-3; D is ambiguous. This TCR was recovered from a donor older than 65 with lung adenocarcinoma. Sequenced material: FFPE adjacent normal lung tissue. CDR3 DNA sequence: TGTGCCAGCAGCTTAGTCCCGGTAGATACGCAGTATTTT. Translated: CASSLVPVDTQYF.